Each of the 6 T cell receptor beta chains below was sequenced from the same sample in a study of cytomegalovirus exposure and HLA in healthy donors. The primer mix had 60 Vbeta and 13 Jbeta primers. TCRdb's table, derived via immunoSEQ multiplex PCR, lists solely in-frame clones and lacks some. The repertoire consists of fewer than 200,000 clones, with roughly four fifths occurring once and the leading ten covering around 2.2%. The sequenced sample consisted of PBMCs. Receptors originate from a woman aged 30 to 39 in good health and CMV-seronegative.

The chain is built from TRBV7-2 and TRBJ1-2; TRBD1 is a possible D gene (6 bases). The CDR3 has 15 amino acids. Trimming shortened V by 1 base and J by 6 bases, and 15 bases separated the two germline ends. Per the germline V gene, CDR1 is SGHTA and CDR2 is FQGNSA. The CDR3 DNA follows: TGTGCCAGCAGCTTAGTAGGGGGAAATAAGAATGGCTACACCTTC. It is translated as CASSLVGGNKNGYTF.

The chain combines TRBV19 with TRBJ2-1; TRBD1 might be the D (5 bases). The germline gives CDR1 LNHDA, CDR2 SQIVND (reference sequence). CDR3 size: 15 residues. Trimming removed 5 bases from V and 0 bases from J, with 11 bases in between. Here the CDR3 DNA reads TGTGCCAGTAGTCAGGGCACCAGCTCCTACAATGAGCAGTTCTTC. Amino acids: CASSQGTSSYNEQFF.

V usage is TRBV11-2 and J usage is TRBJ2-7; 7 nucleotides agree with TRBD1. This CDR3 region has 14 residues. The V gene's germline CDR1 is SGHAT and CDR2 FQNNGV. The V gene end was trimmed by 6 bases and the J gene end by 1 base; junction bases not matched to a gene: 6. The CDR3, as DNA: TGTGCCAGCAGACCCACAGGGGCTTCCTACGAGCAGTACTTC. Amino acid sequence: CASRPTGASYEQYF.

This chain joins TRBV19 and TRBJ2-3, with 8 bases fitting TRBD2. CDR1 LNHDA and CDR2 SQIVND come from the germline V gene (reference sequence). Unmatched junction bases numbered 8, after V lost 3 bases and J lost 6 bases. The CDR3 has 15 residues. The CDR3 is CASSMGLVGGDTQYF. CDR3 nucleotides: TGTGCCAGTAGTATGGGACTAGTTGGAGGGGATACGCAGTATTTT.

As to this clone: One end of the junction is discordant with germline, which a read error may explain. This chain connects TRBV7-9 to TRBJ1-2; tentatively, D is TRBD1 (6 bases). The germline V gene encodes CDR1 SEHNR and CDR2 FQNEAQ (reference sequence). The length of the CDR3 is 15 residues. The DNA of the CDR3 is TGTTCCAGCAGCTTAGCGAACAGGGATGACTATGGCTACACCTTC. This sequence encodes CSSSLANRDDYGYTF.

The chain links TRBV9 to TRBJ1-3; the match to TRBD1 covers 8 bases. The V segment lost 0 bases and the J segment 2 bases; nucleotides outside the gene matches: 1. CDR1 SGDLS and CDR2 YYNGEE come from the germline V gene. The CDR3 covers 15 residues. The CDR3 sequence is CASSVDRGTGNTIYF. The CDR3 region has the DNA TGTGCCAGCAGCGTAGACAGGGGGACTGGAAACACCATATATTTT.